This is a list of T cell receptor beta chains from one sample in a study of CD8+ T cells in alopecia areata. Produced via immunoSEQ multiplex PCR; TCRdb's table is partial and in-frame only. This table has around 290,000 clones, 58% appearing once. The sequencing used CD4+ T cells sorted from blood, collected at week 24, from a patient treated with tofacitinib. These receptors were obtained from a human donor with alopecia areata. The conserved cysteine and the conserved F or W are not part of the CDR3 here. A D gene is named only where the DNA matches it firmly.

V gene	D gene	CDR3 protein
TRBV7-2	NA	ASSLAWGGTDTQY
TRBV4-1	NA	ASSQDSGTERPQH
TRBV5-6	NA	ASSPLTGIPQETQY
TRBV19	NA	ASSIDFNQPQH
TRBV23-1	NA	ASSPSRIGQGLYQPQH
TRBV30	TRBD2	AWTLGLALNEQY
TRBV4-3	TRBD2	ASSHGGGRYNEQF
TRBV2	NA	ASPSAGSGANVLT
TRBV2	TRBD1	ASNMGQRQPQH
TRBV30	NA	AWDPQFYGYT
TRBV29-1	NA	SVGPPGVTEAF
TRBV25-1	NA	ASSSVAGTEAF